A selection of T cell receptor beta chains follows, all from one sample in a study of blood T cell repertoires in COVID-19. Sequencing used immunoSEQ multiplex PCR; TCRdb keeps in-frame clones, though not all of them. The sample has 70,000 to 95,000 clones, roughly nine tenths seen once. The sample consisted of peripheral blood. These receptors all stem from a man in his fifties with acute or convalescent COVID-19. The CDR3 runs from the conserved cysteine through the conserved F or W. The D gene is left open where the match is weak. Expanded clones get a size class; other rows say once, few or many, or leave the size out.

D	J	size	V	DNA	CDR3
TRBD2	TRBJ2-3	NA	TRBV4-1	TGCGCCAGCAGCCAACTAGCGGGGGGAAAATCTAGCACAGATACGCAGTATTTT	CASSQLAGGKSSTDTQYF
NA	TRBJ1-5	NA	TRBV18	TGTGCCAGCTCACCGCTCGGGGGGGGTTCTTATAGCAATCAGCCCCAGCATTTT	CASSPLGGGSYSNQPQHF
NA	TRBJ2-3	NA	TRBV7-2	TGTGCCAGCAGCTTAGACAGGGAAAGCACAGATACGCAGTATTTT	CASSLDRESTDTQYF
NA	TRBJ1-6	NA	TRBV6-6	TGTGCCAGCAGTCTACCCAGCGGGGGGACACGAAATTCACCCCTCCACTTT	CASSLPSGGTRNSPLHF
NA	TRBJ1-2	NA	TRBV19	TGTGCCAGTAGTGGTCCGGGTTTAAGCTATGGCTACACCTTC	CASSGPGLSYGYTF
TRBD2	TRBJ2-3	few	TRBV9	TGTGCCAGCAGCAGAACCGGGACTAGCGGGAGCACAGATACGCAGTATTTT	CASSRTGTSGSTDTQYF
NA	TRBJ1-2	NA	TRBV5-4	TGTGCCAGCAGCTTGGCCGGGGGGGGAGGTGACTATGGCTACACCTTC	CASSLAGGGGDYGYTF
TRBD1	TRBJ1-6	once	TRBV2	TGTGCCAGCAGTCTGGGGGCAGGGGGCTCCTATAATTCACCCCTCCACTTT	CASSLGAGGSYNSPLHF
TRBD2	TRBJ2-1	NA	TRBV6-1	TGTGCCAGCAGTGAACCCTCGGGGGGTTGGACCTACAATGAGCAGTTCTTC	CASSEPSGGWTYNEQFF
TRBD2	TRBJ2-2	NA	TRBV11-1	TGTGCCAGCAGCTCCTGGACTAGCGGAGGGACCGGGGAGCTGTTTTTT	CASSSWTSGGTGELFF
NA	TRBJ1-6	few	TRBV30	TGTGCTAGCTCGCCGGGAGCCCATAATTCACCCCTCCACTTT	CASSPGAHNSPLHF
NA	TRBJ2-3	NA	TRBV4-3	TGCGCCAGCAGCCCGGGGACCATTCTGGTTGGGGGGGATACGCAGTATTTT	CASSPGTILVGGDTQYF
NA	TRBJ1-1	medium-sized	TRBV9	TGTGCCAGCACCCCTTGGAGCAGGGCGAGTGGCACTGAAGCTTTCTTT	CASTPWSRASGTEAFF
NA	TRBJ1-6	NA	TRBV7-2	TGTGCCAGCAGCTTAGAGGGGGGGCGCGGGAATTCACCCCTCCACTTT	CASSLEGGRGNSPLHF
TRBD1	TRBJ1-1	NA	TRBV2	TGTGCCAGCAGTAGAGCAACAGGGGGTTATGAAGCTTTCTTT	CASSRATGGYEAFF
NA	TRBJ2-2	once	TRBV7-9	TGTGCCAGCTCGGACACCGGGGAGCTGTTTTTT	CASSDTGELFF
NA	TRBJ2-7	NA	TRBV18	TGTGCCAGCTCACCGGACAGCTCCTACGAGCAGTACTTC	CASSPDSSYEQYF
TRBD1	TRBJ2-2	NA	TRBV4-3	TGCGCCAGCAGCCAAGATGGAGGACAGGGAGGTACCGGGGAGCTGTTTTTT	CASSQDGGQGGTGELFF
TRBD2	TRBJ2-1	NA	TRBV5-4	TGTGCCAGCAGCTTGTTCCGGGACTACCTTTACAATGAGCAGTTCTTC	CASSLFRDYLYNEQFF
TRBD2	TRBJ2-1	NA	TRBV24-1	TGTGCCACCGCCCCCCAAGGGGCTAGCGGGAGGGGCGAGCAGTTCTTC	CATAPQGASGRGEQFF
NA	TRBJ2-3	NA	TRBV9	TGTGCCAGCAGCGTTGGGAGATTTGATACGCAGTATTTT	CASSVGRFDTQYF
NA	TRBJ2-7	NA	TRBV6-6	TGTGCCAGCAGTTACGGGGCCCACGAGCAGTACTTC	CASSYGAHEQYF
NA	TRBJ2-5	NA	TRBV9	TGTGCCAGCAGCGTAGAGGCTAGCGTGGAGACCCAGTACTTC	CASSVEASVETQYF
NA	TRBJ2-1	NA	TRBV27	TGTGCCAGCAACCAGAATAGGGGCTCCTACAATGAGCAGTTCTTC	CASNQNRGSYNEQFF
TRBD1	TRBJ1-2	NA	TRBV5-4	TGTGCCAGCAGCCTGAGAATCGGGACAGCCTATGGCTACACCTTC	CASSLRIGTAYGYTF
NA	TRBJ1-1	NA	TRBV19	TGTGCCAGTAGAGTTCGCATCCAAAGGGGGAACACTGAAGCTTTCTTT	CASRVRIQRGNTEAFF
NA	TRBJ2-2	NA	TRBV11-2	TGTGCCAGCAGCTTAAAATTGGATCGGGGCACCGGGGAGCTGTTTTTT	CASSLKLDRGTGELFF
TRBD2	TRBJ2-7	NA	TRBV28	TGTGCCAGCAGAGAAGTAGCGGGAGGCTCCTACGAGCAGTACTTC	CASREVAGGSYEQYF
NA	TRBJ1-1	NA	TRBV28	TGTGCCAGCAGTGAGGGGGGGAGGGTGGCTGAAGCTTTCTTT	CASSEGGRVAEAFF
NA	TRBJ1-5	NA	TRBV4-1	TGCGCCAGCAGTCCAGGGTGGAGACCCAATCAGCCCCAGCATTTT	CASSPGWRPNQPQHF
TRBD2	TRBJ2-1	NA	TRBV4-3	TGCGCCAGCAGCCGAGCTATTAGCGGGGGGAGGTACAATGAGCAGTTCTTC	CASSRAISGGRYNEQFF